This TCR beta chain was recorded in a study of blood T cell repertoires in COVID-19. As for the study in general: Specimens from acute and convalescent COVID-19 originated in the United States, Italy and Spain. In each case, the material was cDNA or gDNA derived from T cells, B-cell-depleted T cells, or PBMCs.

The germline V and J ends were trimmed by 6 bases and 3 bases, with 17 bases remaining between them. Germline lookup yields CDR1 MNHNY and CDR2 SVGAGI (reference sequence). The CDR3 has 15 amino acids. Original analysis: Reference gene primer amplification gave estimated nucleated cell counts. Here immunoSEQ multiplex PCR was the method, and the copy in TCRdb shows in-frame clones only, minus some. Clone size and the V and J calls come from that table; the DNA yielded D and trimming. This sample yields 200,000 or so clones, of which 84% are seen a single time; under 2.5% belongs to the top ten. The origin of this receptor is a man in his forties who had recovered from COVID-19. The sequencing sample was made of peripheral blood. This chain connects TRBV6-6 to TRBJ1-2; D may be TRBD1 (5 bases). The DNA of the CDR3 is TGTGCCAGCAGAAATCCGGGACTCGGGGACTATGGCTACACCTTC. This sequence encodes CASRNPGLGDYGYTF.